The 11 T cell receptor beta chains below all came from one sample that was sequenced in a study of ipilimumab plus nivolumab after autologous stem cell transplantation (dated by TCRdb to 2020 to 2023). Libraries were made using the immunoSEQ multiplex PCR assay. TCRdb took this table from immuneACCESS and kept in-frame rearrangements with V and J called. Such tables lack part of the clones; where checked against another copy, unresolved V genes explain under half of the gap, and the rest is unexplained. This sample is represented by just over 40,000 clones; 80% to 95% of them were singletons. The top ten hold roughly 0.9% of the sample. The specimen comprised PBMCs, sampled in a trial of ipilimumab plus nivolumab as post-transplant consolidation. The source of these receptors is a male donor with multiple myeloma.

The V call is TRBV18, the J call TRBJ2-3, with D maybe TRBD2 (6 bases). Germline CDR1 is KGHSH and CDR2 is LQKENI. Trimming pared 3 bases from V and 4 bases from J, leaving 11 bases between. This CDR3 comprises 14 residues. CDR3 sequence reads: CASSPQWGADTQYF. As DNA, the CDR3 is TGTGCCAGCTCACCCCAGTGGGGGGCAGATACGCAGTATTTT. Full variable domain (outside the CDR3, taken from reference TRBV18 and TRBJ2-3): NAGVMQNPRHLVRRRGQEARLRCSPMKGHSHVYWYRQLPEEGLKFMVYLQKENIIDESGMPKERFSAEFPKEGPSILRIQQVVRGDSAAYFCASSPQWGADTQYFGPGTRLTVL.

This clone turned up a few times. The rearrangement uses TRBV6-1 and TRBJ1-2, with no clear D. The CDR3 extends over 11 amino acids. Deletions cut 4 bases from V and 8 bases from J, with 8 bases between. Germline values: CDR1 MNHNS, CDR2 SASEGT. The CDR3 protein is CASSVAWGYTF. The CDR3 DNA follows: TGTGCCAGCAGTGTAGCCTGGGGCTACACCTTC.

The chain combines TRBV7-8 with TRBJ2-5, with 7 bases fitting TRBD2. With 1 base clipped from V and 4 bases from J, the junction kept 12 bases outside the gene matches. CDR1 and CDR2 (germline): SGHVS, FQNEAQ. This CDR3 has 17 amino acids. Here the CDR3 reads CASSLEKTREPAETQYF. Written as DNA, the CDR3 is TGTGCCAGCAGCTTAGAAAAAACGCGGGAGCCGGCAGAGACCCAGTACTTC.

The chain joins TRBV14 to TRBJ1-2, with D possibly being TRBD1 (5 bases). Trimming pared 4 bases from V and 5 bases from J, leaving 11 bases between. Germline loops: CDR1 SGHDN, CDR2 FVKESK. This CDR3 is built from 13 residues. The CDR3 DNA reads TGTGCCAGCAGCCCGGACATGTTTTATGGCTACACCTTC. Its translation: CASSPDMFYGYTF.

The chain links TRBV28 to TRBJ1-4; unclear D gene. The germline V and J ends were trimmed by 6 bases and 7 bases, with 15 bases remaining between them. The CDR3 sequence is 14 residues long. Germline V lookup: CDR1 MDHEN, CDR2 SYDVKM. The CDR3 DNA is TGTGCCAGCAGCTCCTTTAATTGGGGTGAAAAACTGTTTTTT. Translation gives CASSSFNWGEKLFF.

The chain uses TRBV11-1 and TRBJ2-1, with 7 bases identical to TRBD1. V lost 2 bases and J lost 6; bases outside the gene matches: 4. CDR3 size: 14 residues. CDR1 and CDR2 (germline): SGHAT, FQDESV (reference sequence). In nucleotides, the CDR3 is TGTGCCAGCAGCTTAAGACAGGGTCTCAATGAGCAGTTCTTC. It specifies CASSLRQGLNEQFF.

The chain links TRBV19 to TRBJ1-5; D may be TRBD1 (5 bases). Germline V gene lookup returns CDR1 LNHDA and CDR2 SQIVND (reference sequence). The ends were cut back, 0 bases at V and 3 bases at J, with 9 bases in the middle. This CDR3 is built from 15 residues. CDR3 sequence (DNA): TGTGCCAGTAGTATAGATAGGGGCGTCAATCAGCCCCAGCATTTT. It codes for CASSIDRGVNQPQHF.

V and J are TRBV28 and TRBJ1-2; D may be TRBD1 (5 bases). V was pared by 2 bases and J by 7 bases, with 11 bases between. Germline CDR1 and CDR2: MDHEN and SYDVKM. CDR3 length: 13 amino acids. CDR3 region: CASSLPWGGGYTF. The CDR3 DNA reads as TGTGCCAGCAGTTTACCCTGGGGGGGTGGCTACACCTTC.

This clone was recorded once. This chain links TRBV28 with TRBJ2-1, with D tentatively TRBD2 (5 bases). Trimming cost V 5 bases and J 2 bases, with 10 bases left between them. This CDR3 comprises 14 residues. Germline CDR1 is MDHEN and CDR2 is SYDVKM. The DNA for the CDR3 is TGTGCCAGCAGTGAGGGAACGACCTACAATGAGCAGTTCTTC. Amino acids: CASSEGTTYNEQFF.

The chain combines TRBV11-2 with TRBJ2-7; the D gene is possibly TRBD1 (5 bases). V was clipped by 1 base and J by 5 bases, with 18 bases between them. Germline CDR1 and CDR2: SGHAT and FQNNGV. The CDR3 extends over 16 amino acids. CDR3 residues: CASSLVGWGGNDEQYF. The CDR3 nucleotides read TGTGCCAGCAGCTTAGTTGGCTGGGGCGGCAACGACGAGCAGTACTTC.

The chain joins TRBV29-1 to TRBJ2-3; 14 bases agree with TRBD2. This CDR3 contains 15 residues. Germline assignment: CDR1 SQVTM and CDR2 ANQGSEA. J was trimmed by 4 bases and V by 5 bases; bases with no gene match: 5. Written as DNA, the CDR3 is TGCAGCGTTCCCGGGACTAGCGGGGGAGCAGATACGCAGTATTTT. It specifies CSVPGTSGGADTQYF.